This TCR beta chain emerged from a study of blood T cell repertoires in COVID-19. The CDR3 is made up of 14 amino acids. Looked up from germline, CDR1 is MNHEY and CDR2 is SVGEGT. Trimming removed 4 bases from V and 3 bases from J, with 12 bases in between. The assay was immunoSEQ multiplex PCR, and TCRdb's table has in-frame clones only and misses some. The data contain 180,000 or so clones, more than 75% of them seen just once; the ten biggest clones take up under 15%. Adults between about 18 and 95 years of age took part from more than 20 US areas. Categorization into cohorts depended on clinical history that participants reported. All exposed participants met a person with COVID-19 within 2 weeks before entering the study.

This rearrangement joins TRBV6-2 or TRBV6-3 to TRBJ1-2; possible D gene TRBD1, 5 bases. The sample consisted of PBMCs or T cells enriched from blood (not recorded which). The TCR comes from a man in his sixties who had been exposed to COVID-19. CDR3 in amino acids: CASSSWGSDYGYTF. The CDR3 nucleotides read TGTGCCAGCAGTTCCTGGGGCTCGGACTATGGCTACACCTTC.